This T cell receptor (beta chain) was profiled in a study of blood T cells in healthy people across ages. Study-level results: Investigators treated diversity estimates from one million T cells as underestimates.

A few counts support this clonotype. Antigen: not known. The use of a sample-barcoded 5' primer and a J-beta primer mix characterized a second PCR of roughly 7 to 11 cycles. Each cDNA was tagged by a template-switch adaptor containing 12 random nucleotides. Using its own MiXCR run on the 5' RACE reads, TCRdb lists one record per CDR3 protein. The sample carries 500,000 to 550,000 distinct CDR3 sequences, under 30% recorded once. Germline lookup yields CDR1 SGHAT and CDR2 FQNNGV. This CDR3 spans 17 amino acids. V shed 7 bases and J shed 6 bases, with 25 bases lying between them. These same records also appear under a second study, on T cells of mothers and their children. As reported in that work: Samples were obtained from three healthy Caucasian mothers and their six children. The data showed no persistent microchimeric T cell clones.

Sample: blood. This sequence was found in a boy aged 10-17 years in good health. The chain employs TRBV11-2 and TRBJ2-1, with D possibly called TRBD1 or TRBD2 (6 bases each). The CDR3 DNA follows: TGTGCCAGCAACCACCTTTCCGGGGGCAAAAGAGGCAATGAGCAGTTCTTC. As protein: CASNHLSGGKRGNEQFF.